The rows below give T cell receptor beta chains drawn from one sample of a study of molecular identifiers for immune sequencing clone quantification. TCRdb redid the calling of the PCR reads with MiXCR, one entry per CDR3 protein. The sample yields 490,000 or so distinct CDR3 sequences, about a quarter seen once. Material for sequencing was naive CD8+ T cells from blood, with Jurkat cell RNA spiked in. Receptor source: a human donor in good health. Some libraries in this study had Jurkat cell RNA spiked in. The CDR3 runs from the conserved cysteine through the conserved F or W. The order of the fields is clone size, V gene, D gene, J gene, CDR3 protein, CDR3 DNA. A D gene is named only where the DNA matches it firmly. Size tells how often a clone was seen (once, few, many) or the class of an expanded clone, and some rows leave it out.

NA	TRBV5-1	TRBD2	TRBJ2-2	CASNEGAGVLFTGELFF	TGCGCCAGCAACGAAGGCGCGGGGGTGTTATTCACCGGGGAGCTGTTTTTT
many	TRBV4-3	TRBD2	TRBJ2-3	CASSQDGPAGVPDTQYF	TGCGCCAGCAGCCAAGATGGCCCAGCGGGGGTCCCAGATACGCAGTATTTT
NA	TRBV7-6	NA	TRBJ2-7	CASSPAWGTPSYEQYF	TGTGCCAGCAGCCCAGCCTGGGGGACACCATCCTACGAGCAGTACTTC
few	TRBV7-6	TRBD2	TRBJ2-1	CASSFSGGPGNEQFF	TGTGCCAGCAGCTTCTCGGGAGGGCCGGGGAATGAGCAGTTCTTC
NA	TRBV11-2	NA	TRBJ2-7	CASSPPLQSYEQYF	TGTGCCAGCAGCCCCCCCCTCCAGTCCTATGAGCAGTACTTC
NA	TRBV7-9	NA	TRBJ2-3	CASSENTDTQYF	TGTGCCAGCTCTGAAAACACAGATACGCAGTATTTT
NA	TRBV7-9	NA	TRBJ2-2	CASSLEVISTGELFF	TGTGCCAGCAGCTTAGAGGTTATTAGCACCGGGGAGCTGTTTTTT
many	TRBV5-1	TRBD1	TRBJ2-7	CASSLGGQFYEQYF	TGCGCCAGCAGCTTGGGGGGACAGTTCTACGAGCAGTACTTC
few	TRBV6-1	TRBD2	TRBJ2-3	CASSARGAGTDTQYF	TGTGCCAGCAGTGCGCGGGGGGCGGGGACAGATACGCAGTATTTT
NA	TRBV29-1	TRBD1	TRBJ1-4	CSAGGQGAPTNEKLFF	TGCAGCGCTGGAGGACAGGGGGCGCCAACTAATGAAAAACTGTTTTTT
few	TRBV15	TRBD1	TRBJ2-7	CATSSGQATYEQYF	TGTGCCACCAGCTCGGGACAGGCAACCTACGAGCAGTACTTC
NA	TRBV28	TRBD2	TRBJ2-7	CASSLTSGAPYEQYF	TGTGCCAGCAGTTTAACTAGCGGAGCCCCCTACGAGCAGTACTTC
few	TRBV7-9	TRBD2	TRBJ2-2	CASSLSGGPAGELFF	TGTGCCAGCAGCCTCAGCGGGGGGCCAGCCGGGGAGCTGTTTTTT